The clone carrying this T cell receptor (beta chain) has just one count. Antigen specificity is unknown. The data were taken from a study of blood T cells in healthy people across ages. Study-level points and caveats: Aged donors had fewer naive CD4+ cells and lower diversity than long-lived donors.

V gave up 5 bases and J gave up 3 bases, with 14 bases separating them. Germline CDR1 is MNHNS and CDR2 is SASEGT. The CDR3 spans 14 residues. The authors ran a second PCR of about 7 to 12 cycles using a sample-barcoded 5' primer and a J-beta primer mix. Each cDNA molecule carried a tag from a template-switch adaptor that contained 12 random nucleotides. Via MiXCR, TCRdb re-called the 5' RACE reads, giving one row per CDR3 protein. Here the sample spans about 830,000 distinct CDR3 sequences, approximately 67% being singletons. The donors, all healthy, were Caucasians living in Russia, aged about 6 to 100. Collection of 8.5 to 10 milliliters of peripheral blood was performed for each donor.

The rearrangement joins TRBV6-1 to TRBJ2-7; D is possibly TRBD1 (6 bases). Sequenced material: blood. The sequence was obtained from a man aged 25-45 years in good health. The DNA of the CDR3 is TGTGCCAGCAGTACAGACAGGAGCCTCTACGAGCAGTACTTC. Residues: CASSTDRSLYEQYF.